These T cell receptor beta chains were read from a single sample in a study of T cells in Graves' hyperthyroidism and ophthalmopathy. MiXCR was run by TCRdb on the multiplex PCR reads, yielding one entry per CDR3 protein. The repertoire holds over 450,000 distinct CDR3 sequences, 13% to 15% seen once, with around 17% in the top ten. Sequencing input: blood. These receptors were taken from a woman under 30 with Graves' hyperthyroidism. CDR3s include the opening cysteine and the closing phenylalanine or tryptophan. Each record gives: CDR3 DNA, CDR3 protein, V gene, J gene, D gene, clone size. D genes are given only for firm matches. Size values are once, few and many counts, or a class for expanded clones, and some rows have none.

TGCAGTGCTAGAATCACCCCTAAAGAAGAGACCCAGTACTTC	CSARITPKEETQYF	TRBV20-1	TRBJ2-5	.	.
TGTGCCAGCTCACCTATACAGGGGATCGGGAACACTGAAGCTTTCTTT	CASSPIQGIGNTEAFF	TRBV18	TRBJ1-1	TRBD1	few
TGTGCCAGCAGCCGCAAGGGGACCTATGGCTACACCTTC	CASSRKGTYGYTF	TRBV6-1	TRBJ1-2	.	many
TGTGCCAGTACCCAAGGCGGTTACCCCTACGAGCAGTACTTC	CASTQGGYPYEQYF	TRBV19	TRBJ2-7	.	.
TGCAGCGGCGAGGAGGACCCTAGCACAGATACGCAGTATTTT	CSGEEDPSTDTQYF	TRBV20-1	TRBJ2-3	.	.
TGTGCCAGCAGTTCCCAACAGGGGTACTATGGCTACACCTTC	CASSSQQGYYGYTF	TRBV6-1	TRBJ1-2	TRBD1	many
TGTGCCAGCAGCTTAGTGGGTCAGGGGGCCGGGACCGGGGAGCTGTTTTTT	CASSLVGQGAGTGELFF	TRBV7-2	TRBJ2-2	TRBD1	many
TGTGCCAGCAGCCCACAGGGGTCCCCGGGAGAGACCCAGTACTTC	CASSPQGSPGETQYF	TRBV6-1	TRBJ2-5	TRBD1	many
TGTGCTAGTGAGACAGGGGAGCGGGATGAGCAGTTCTTC	CASETGERDEQFF	TRBV12-5	TRBJ2-1	TRBD1	.
TGTGCCAGCAGTGATTGGTTTAAGAACACTGAAGCTTTCTTT	CASSDWFKNTEAFF	TRBV2	TRBJ1-1	.	many
TGTGCCAGCAGCTATCCGGGACTAGCGGGCACAGATACGCAGTATTTT	CASSYPGLAGTDTQYF	TRBV7-8	TRBJ2-3	TRBD2	many
TGTGCCAGCAGTTTATGGGGACTAGCGGGAGGCTACGACGAGCAGTACTTC	CASSLWGLAGGYDEQYF	TRBV27	TRBJ2-7	TRBD2	many
TGTGCCAGCAGCTTAATGGGGGAGGGGAACACTGAAGCTTTCTTT	CASSLMGEGNTEAFF	TRBV7-3	TRBJ1-1	.	many
TGTGCCAGCATGCGGGGGACCGCCCTTACCGGGGAGCTGTTTTTT	CASMRGTALTGELFF	TRBV2	TRBJ2-2	TRBD2	many
TGTGCCAGCAGCTTAATGGCGGGAGGATATAATGAGCAGTTCTTC	CASSLMAGGYNEQFF	TRBV7-8	TRBJ2-1	TRBD2	many
TGTGCCAGCAGCTTAGGCGGCAGCATGGGGTACACTGAAGCTTTCTTT	CASSLGGSMGYTEAFF	TRBV13	TRBJ1-1	.	few
TGTGCCAGCAGTTTGGGGCAACACGCAGATACGCAGTATTTT	CASSLGQHADTQYF	TRBV27	TRBJ2-3	.	many
TGTGCCAGCAGCCTGTTAAGGGACACTAGTACCCTTTCCTACAAAGAGCAGTTCTTC	CASSLLRDTSTLSYKEQFF	TRBV7-9	TRBJ2-1	.	many
TGTGCCAGCTCACCTTTACAGGCAGAAGAGACCCATTACTTC	CASSPLQAEETHYF	TRBV18	TRBJ2-5	.	.
TGCGCCAGCAGCTTGTCAGGGGGGAGGGAGCAGCCCCATCATTTT	CASSLSGGREQPHHF	TRBV5-1	TRBJ1-5	TRBD1	.
TGTGCCACCAGTGATTCGAGGCCCCAGCCCCAGCATTTT	CATSDSRPQPQHF	TRBV24-1	TRBJ1-5	.	few
TGTGCCTGGGAGCCGGGTTACTATGGCTACACCTTC	CAWEPGYYGYTF	TRBV30	TRBJ1-2	.	.
TGTGCCAGCAGTATAACAGGGAGTCAAGAGACCCAGTACTTC	CASSITGSQETQYF	TRBV27	TRBJ2-5	.	many
TGTACCAGCAGTGGTGCTTTAGCGGGAGGGAACAATGAGCAGTTCTTC	CTSSGALAGGNNEQFF	TRBV6-1	TRBJ2-1	TRBD2	.
TGTGCCATCCGGACTAGCGGAGATACGCAGTATTTT	CAIRTSGDTQYF	TRBV10-3	TRBJ2-3	TRBD2	many
TGCGCCAGCAGCTGGGGACAGATGAACACTGAAGCTTTCTTT	CASSWGQMNTEAFF	TRBV5-1	TRBJ1-1	TRBD1	many
TGTGCCAGCAGTGGAGGCCTCTACAATGAGCAGTTCTTC	CASSGGLYNEQFF	TRBV6-1	TRBJ2-1	.	many
TGTGCCAGCAGGCGTGCGGGACAGATCAACACTGAAGCTTTCTTT	CASRRAGQINTEAFF	TRBV3-1	TRBJ1-1	TRBD1	.
TGTGCCAGCAGTGAGCAGGGAACTGGGAGCTCCTACAATGAGCAGTTCTTC	CASSEQGTGSSYNEQFF	TRBV6-1	TRBJ2-1	.	.
TGTGCCAGCAGTTATAGGAGAACCTACGAGCAGTACTTC	CASSYRRTYEQYF	TRBV6-2/TRBV6-3	TRBJ2-7	.	many
TGTGCCAGCTCACCGCCGGGACTAGCCGTCAATGAGCAGTTCTTC	CASSPPGLAVNEQFF	TRBV18	TRBJ2-1	TRBD2	many
TGTGCCAGCGTCTATAGCGGAAGGGGGGAGCTGTTTTTT	CASVYSGRGELFF	TRBV2	TRBJ2-2	.	many
TGTGCCAGCAGTGAAGCGTTAGGGCGAAGCAATCAGCCCCAGCATTTT	CASSEALGRSNQPQHF	TRBV2	TRBJ1-5	.	many
TGTGCCAGCAGCCCCTTTTCGGGACGGTCACCCCTCCACTTT	CASSPFSGRSPLHF	TRBV9	TRBJ1-6	.	many
TGTGCCAGCAGTTACCCCGGGACTAGAGACAATGAGCAGTTCTTC	CASSYPGTRDNEQFF	TRBV6-2/TRBV6-3	TRBJ2-1	TRBD2	few
TGTGCCAGTAGTATCGGACGGAAGGGACCGTACGAGCAGTACTTC	CASSIGRKGPYEQYF	TRBV19	TRBJ2-7	.	few
TGCGCCAGCAGCGAAGGGAGCGAGCAGTACTTC	CASSEGSEQYF	TRBV10-2	TRBJ2-7	.	.
TGCGCCAGCAGCTTGGCCGCAGACTACAGGGCTAATGAAAAACTGTTTTTT	CASSLAADYRANEKLFF	TRBV5-1	TRBJ1-4	.	many
TGTGCCAGCAGCCATGGGGACAGGGGGCCAGATGAGCAGTTCTTC	CASSHGDRGPDEQFF	TRBV14	TRBJ2-1	TRBD1	few